Below, 25 T cell receptor beta chains from the same sample are listed, as sequenced in a study of CD8+ T cells in alopecia areata. Sample treatment: oral pan-JAK inhibitor, 5-10 mg twice daily. The sequencing template was cDNA reverse transcribed from extracted RNA. Assay used: immunoSEQ multiplex PCR; TCRdb lists only in-frame clones, some missing. The data hold some 240,000 clones, with more than 45% observed a single time. The material sequenced was CD4+ T cells sorted from blood, taken at week 4, from a patient treated with tofacitinib. These receptor sequences come from a human donor with alopecia areata.

V and J are TRBV5-1 and TRBJ2-5; TRBD2 matches at 10 bases. CDR3 length equals 16 residues. After removal of 0 bases from V and 0 bases from J, the junction contained 2 bases not matched to a gene. Germline V gene sequence: CDR1 SGHRS, CDR2 YFSETQ. This CDR3 is CASSLEAGGYQETQYF. Written as DNA, the CDR3 is TGCGCCAGCAGCTTGGAAGCGGGGGGGTACCAAGAGACCCAGTACTTC.

The chain carries TRBV4-3 and TRBJ2-5; D possibly corresponds to TRBD2 (6 bases). The CDR3 is 17 residues long. The V and J ends lost 0 bases and 5 bases respectively, with 19 bases between them. The germline gives CDR1 LGHNA, CDR2 YSLEER. The chain's CDR3 is CASSQETPLRGRETQYF. In DNA, the CDR3 is TGCGCCAGCAGCCAAGAGACCCCTCTGCGGGGACGGGAGACCCAGTACTTC.

The chain carries TRBV9 and TRBJ2-2; D may be TRBD2 (5 bases). V was clipped by 4 bases and J by 5 bases, with 9 bases between them. This CDR3 spans 13 amino acids. Germline V gives CDR1 SGDLS, CDR2 YYNGEE. The CDR3 DNA sequence: TGTGCCAGCAGCCCTCCGGGGACCGGGGAGCTGTTTTTT. Translating it yields CASSPPGTGELFF.

About this clone itself: The sample carries other DNA sequences with the same CDR3. This rearrangement joins TRBV29-1 to TRBJ1-2; no reliable D call. The V gene's germline CDR1 is SQVTM and CDR2 ANQGSEA. The CDR3 sequence is 11 residues long. V was cut by 6 bases and J by 5 bases, with 10 bases left in between. The CDR3, as DNA: TGCAGCGTACCTGGGTTGTATGGCTACACCTTC. This sequence encodes CSVPGLYGYTF.

In this sample, this clone turned up many times. The chain links TRBV5-1 to TRBJ2-1; tentative D call: TRBD2 (6 bases). This CDR3 spans 13 amino acids. Trimming shortened V by 0 bases and J by 10 bases, and 11 bases separated the two germline ends. Germline assignment: CDR1 SGHRS and CDR2 YFSETQ. The CDR3 protein is CASSLESSGEQFF. The CDR3 nucleotides are TGCGCCAGCAGCTTGGAGTCCAGCGGGGAGCAGTTCTTC.

This chain connects TRBV29-1 to TRBJ2-1, with TRBD2 matching over 13 bases. Germline V gives CDR1 SQVTM, CDR2 ANQGSEA. The CDR3 extends over 14 amino acids. V was pared by 1 base and J by 9 bases, with 3 bases of the junction left unmatched. The CDR3 nucleotides are TGCAGCGTTGAAGGTCGACTAGCGGGGGGTGAGCAGTTCTTC. Encoded protein: CSVEGRLAGGEQFF.

The V gene is TRBV6-1, the J gene TRBJ1-2, with 8 nucleotides matching TRBD1. CDR1 MNHNS and CDR2 SASEGT come from the germline V gene. Trimming at V came to 3 bases and at J to 8 bases, leaving 11 bases not matched to a gene. The CDR3 length is 15 residues. CDR3 in amino acids: CASSEADRGPLGYTF. The CDR3 coding sequence is TGTGCCAGCAGTGAGGCCGACAGGGGTCCATTGGGCTACACCTTC.

This clone was counted only a few times. This rearrangement joins TRBV4-3 to TRBJ2-4, with 13 positions matching TRBD2. Germline V gene sequence: CDR1 LGHNA, CDR2 YSLEER. After removal of 4 bases from V and 3 bases from J, the junction contained 3 bases not matched to a gene. The CDR3 sequence is 16 residues long. DNA for the CDR3: TGCGCCAGCAGCCCGAGACTAGCGGGGGGCAAAAACATTCAGTACTTC. This gives the protein CASSPRLAGGKNIQYF.

The chain is built from TRBV25-1 and TRBJ2-2, with a possible D match to TRBD1 (6 bases). Trimming took off 8 bases at V and 3 bases at J, with 10 bases between the two ends. Germline CDR1 is MGHDK and CDR2 is SYGVNS. This CDR3 spans 13 amino acids. Here the CDR3 reads CASGRTDTGELFF. CDR3 coding DNA: TGTGCCAGCGGGCGGACAGACACCGGGGAGCTGTTTTTT.

This clone was recorded at least ten times. J is TRBJ2-3 and V is TRBV5-1; 10 positions match TRBD2. This CDR3 is 16 amino acids long. Per germline, CDR1 SGHRS and CDR2 YFSETQ. After removal of 0 bases from V and 5 bases from J, the junction contained 6 bases not matched to a gene. CDR3 sequence (DNA): TGCGCCAGCAGCTTGGCTCTAGCGGGGGTGCAAGATACGCAGTATTTT. This translates into CASSLALAGVQDTQYF.

The rearrangement joins TRBV10-1 to TRBJ2-4; TRBD2 might be the D (6 bases). Germline V gene sequence: CDR1 WNHNN, CDR2 SYGVQD (reference sequence). Trimming stripped 5 bases from V and 8 bases from J, with 13 bases between. This CDR3 is built from 13 residues. Here the CDR3 reads CASSPGTLDIQYF. CDR3 nucleotide sequence: TGCGCCAGCAGTCCCGGGACTTTGGACATTCAGTACTTC.

V gene TRBV30 combines with J gene TRBJ1-2; 7 nucleotides match TRBD1. The germline CDR1 and CDR2 sequences are GTSNPN and SVGIG (reference sequence). This CDR3 is built from 15 residues. V lost 5 bases and J lost 5; bases outside the gene matches: 14. In nucleotides, the CDR3 is TGTGCCTGGGGGACAGAATCACTAAACACTTATGGCTACACCTTC. Its translation is CAWGTESLNTYGYTF.

This clone has just one count. For the CDR3, the DNA is TGTGCCAGCAGCCCCCGCGGGGTCGGGTACAATGAGCAGTTCTTC. Protein product: CASSPRGVGYNEQFF. The V call is TRBV7-3, the J call TRBJ2-1; D possibly corresponds to TRBD2 (6 bases). V lost 5 bases, J lost 4 bases, and 15 bases lay in between. The CDR3 contains 15 residues. In germline, CDR1 is SGHTA, CDR2 FQGTGA. Supplemented by reference TRBV7-3 and TRBJ2-1, the full variable domain reads GAGVSQTPSNKVTEKGKYVELRCDPISGHTALYWYRQSLGQGPEFLIYFQGTGAADDSGLPNDRFFAVRPEGSVSTLKIQRTERGDSAVYLCASSPRGVGYNEQFFGPGTRLTVL.

This rearrangement joins TRBV27 to TRBJ1-5; D gene unclear. Trimming removed 6 bases at V and 1 base at J, with 13 bases between. The CDR3 is made up of 15 amino acids. Germline CDR1 MNHEY, CDR2 SMNVEV (reference sequence). CDR3 residues: CASRDRMGSNQPQHF. CDR3 nucleotide sequence: TGTGCCAGCAGGGATAGGATGGGGAGCAATCAGCCCCAGCATTTT.

This clone was counted a few times. The rearrangement uses TRBV4-3 and TRBJ1-6, with D hard to call. CDR1 LGHNA and CDR2 YSLEER come from the germline V gene. Trimming stripped 0 bases from V and 6 bases from J, with 12 bases between. The CDR3 consists of 16 residues. CDR3 in amino acids: CASSQDSLPSNSPLHF. The CDR3 bases are TGCGCCAGCAGCCAAGACAGTCTACCTAGTAATTCACCCCTCCACTTT.

The chain carries TRBV4-2 and TRBJ1-5; the D is unclear. The CDR3 totals 15 residues. Germline CDR1 reads LGHNA; CDR2 reads YNFKEQ. Deletions cut 0 bases from V and 2 bases from J, with 8 bases between. The CDR3 protein is CASSQDNAGNQPQHF. The CDR3 coding sequence is TGTGCCAGCAGCCAAGATAACGCAGGCAATCAGCCCCAGCATTTT.

The chain carries TRBV2 and TRBJ2-7; D is perhaps TRBD1 (6 bases). The CDR3 consists of 15 residues. Per the germline V gene, CDR1 is SNHLY and CDR2 is FYNNEI. V was shortened by 2 bases and J by 3 bases, with 14 bases between the two germline ends. As DNA, the CDR3 is TGTGCCAGCAGTGAACCCGGGACAATTCGCTACGAGCAGTACTTC. Translation gives CASSEPGTIRYEQYF.

The sample holds a few counts of this clone. V usage is TRBV2 and J usage is TRBJ2-3; tentatively, D is TRBD1 or TRBD2 (5 bases each). This CDR3 spans 15 amino acids. Germline V gene data show CDR1 as SNHLY and CDR2 as FYNNEI. The V end lost 4 bases, the J end lost 1 base, and 12 bases lay between the germline ends. This CDR3 reads CASSGPGRGTDTQYF. The CDR3 DNA is TGTGCCAGCAGTGGACCGGGACGGGGCACAGATACGCAGTATTTT.

The V call is TRBV6-5, the J call TRBJ2-4; possibly TRBD2 for D (5 bases). CDR1 is MNHEY and CDR2 is SVGAGI in the germline V gene. Between the trimmed V and J ends, which lost 0 bases and 7 bases, there was a span of 10 bases. CDR3 length: 14 amino acids. The CDR3 protein is CASSYSRVGNIQYF. The CDR3 DNA follows: TGTGCCAGCAGTTACTCGAGGGTAGGGAACATTCAGTACTTC.

The gene calls are TRBV7-2 and TRBJ2-3; the match to TRBD2 covers 8 bases. Germline CDR1 is SGHTA and CDR2 is FQGNSA. CDR3 size: 14 residues. V lost 8 bases, J lost 1 base, and 5 bases stayed unmatched. The DNA for the CDR3 is TGTGCCAGCGAGCGGGGGCTACGCACAGATACGCAGTATTTT. As protein: CASERGLRTDTQYF. Variable domain in full (rest from reference TRBV7-2 and TRBJ2-3): GAGVSQSPSNKVTEKGKDVELRCDPISGHTALYWYRQSLGQGLEFLIYFQGNSAPDKSGLPSDRFSAERTGGSVSTLTIQRTQQEDSAVYLCASERGLRTDTQYFGPGTRLTVL.

The chain combines TRBV5-1 with TRBJ2-1, with a possible D match to TRBD2 (5 bases). V was cut by 1 base and J by 0 bases, with 14 bases left in between. Germline assignment: CDR1 SGHRS and CDR2 YFSETQ. This CDR3 comprises 17 residues. CDR3 DNA: TGCGCCAGCAGCTTGTTCCCCGCACTAGGCTCCTACAATGAGCAGTTCTTC. It is translated as CASSLFPALGSYNEQFF.

The rearrangement joins TRBV29-1 to TRBJ1-1; unclear D gene. Trimming left V 5 bases short and J 1 base short, with 11 bases between. The V gene's germline CDR1 is SQVTM and CDR2 ANQGSEA. This CDR3 is 13 amino acids long. The DNA of the CDR3 is TGCAGCGTTCGTAGGCAGGAGAACACTGAAGCTTTCTTT. Amino acid sequence: CSVRRQENTEAFF.

V and J are TRBV5-6 and TRBJ2-7; no reliable D call. CDR3 length equals 16 residues. Trimming cost V 7 bases and J 7 bases, with 27 bases left between them. Germline CDR1 is SGHDT and CDR2 is YYEEEE. The CDR3 sequence is CASCASHSLLFWEQYF. The CDR3 DNA follows: TGTGCCAGCTGCGCATCGCACAGCCTCCTATTTTGGGAGCAGTACTTC.

This rearrangement joins TRBV29-1 to TRBJ1-1; D gene uncertain. Looked up from germline, CDR1 is SQVTM and CDR2 is ANQGSEA. Trimming cost V 5 bases and J 9 bases, with 4 bases left between them. The CDR3 loop spans 8 amino acids. The CDR3 here is CSVSQAFF. The CDR3 DNA sequence: TGCAGCGTTTCCCAAGCTTTCTTT. The full variable domain, with the rest looked up from reference TRBV29-1 and TRBJ1-1, is SAVISQKPSRDICQRGTSLTIQCQVDSQVTMMFWYRQQPGQSLTLIATANQGSEATYESGFVIDKFPISRPNLTFSTLTVSNMSPEDSSIYLCSVSQAFFGQGTRLTVV.

This clone was seen a handful of times. The genes are TRBV11-2 and TRBJ2-2; a weak D match, TRBD1 (6 bases). Per the germline V gene, CDR1 is SGHAT and CDR2 is FQNNGV. V lost 10 bases to trimming and J lost 6 bases, with 18 bases between them. The CDR3 runs to 14 residues. The CDR3 DNA follows: TGTGCCACCAGTCTCATTCCAGGGGCCGGGGAGCTGTTTTTT. Its protein product is CATSLIPGAGELFF.